The rows below give T cell receptor beta chains drawn from one sample of a study of blood T cells in healthy people across ages. TCRdb analysed the 5' RACE reads with MiXCR anew, one entry per CDR3 protein. The table lists about 840,000 distinct CDR3 sequences, just under 30% of them singletons. The same data also went into a second study, on T cells of mothers and their children.

Sample: blood. All receptors come from a woman in her forties in good health. The CDR3 runs from the conserved cysteine through the conserved F or W. D genes are given only for firm matches. Not all rows give a size; the values are once, few, many and, for expanded clones, a class.

J gene: TRBJ2-5; D gene: -; clone size: -; CDR3 length: 13; V gene: TRBV7-2; CDR3 DNA: TGTGCCAGCAGCTTTGGCAACTCCTACGAGCTGTACTTC; CDR3 protein: CASSFGNSYELYF
J gene: TRBJ2-5; D gene: -; clone size: many; CDR3 length: 14; V gene: TRBV28; CDR3 DNA: TGTGCCAGCAGTTTAAGGGGGATCCAAGAGACCCAGTACTTC; CDR3 protein: CASSLRGIQETQYF
J gene: TRBJ1-6; D gene: TRBD1; clone size: many; CDR3 length: 13; V gene: TRBV20-1; CDR3 DNA: TGCAGTGCTGGCACAGGGGCAGGTTCACCCCTCCACTTT; CDR3 protein: CSAGTGAGSPLHF
J gene: TRBJ2-4; D gene: -; clone size: -; CDR3 length: 15; V gene: TRBV15; CDR3 DNA: TGTGCCACCAGCAGAGATCCTGAGGGGTCAAATGAGCAGTACTTC; CDR3 protein: CATSRDPEGSNEQYF
J gene: TRBJ1-1; D gene: -; clone size: -; CDR3 length: 17; V gene: TRBV18; CDR3 DNA: TGTGCCAGCTCACCACCGGTTAGGGGCGGATTGAGGACTGAAGCTTTCTTT; CDR3 protein: CASSPPVRGGLRTEAFF
J gene: TRBJ1-2; D gene: -; clone size: many; CDR3 length: 17; V gene: TRBV7-2; CDR3 DNA: TGTGCCAGCAGCTTAGTGAACACGTTTCAGAGTAACTATGGCTACACCTTC; CDR3 protein: CASSLVNTFQSNYGYTF
J gene: TRBJ1-5; D gene: -; clone size: -; CDR3 length: 12; V gene: TRBV7-9; CDR3 DNA: TGTGCCAGCAGCTTGAAGGATCAGCCCCAGCATTTT; CDR3 protein: CASSLKDQPQHF
J gene: TRBJ2-3; D gene: TRBD1; clone size: -; CDR3 length: 15; V gene: TRBV5-5; CDR3 DNA: TGTGCCAGCAGCGCAACAGGGGGCAGGACAGATACGCAGTATTTT; CDR3 protein: CASSATGGRTDTQYF
J gene: TRBJ2-1; D gene: -; clone size: -; CDR3 length: 13; V gene: TRBV4-3; CDR3 DNA: TGCGCCAGCAGCCATAACAAAGTCTCGGAGCAGTTCTTC; CDR3 protein: CASSHNKVSEQFF
J gene: TRBJ2-3; D gene: TRBD1; clone size: many; CDR3 length: 14; V gene: TRBV4-1; CDR3 DNA: TGTGCCAGCTCACAGGGGTCAAGCACAGATACGCAGTATTTT; CDR3 protein: CASSQGSSTDTQYF
J gene: TRBJ2-2; D gene: -; clone size: few; CDR3 length: 12; V gene: TRBV29-1; CDR3 DNA: TGCAGCGTTCAACCGAACACCGGGGAGCTGTTTTTT; CDR3 protein: CSVQPNTGELFF
J gene: TRBJ2-4; D gene: -; clone size: many; CDR3 length: 17; V gene: TRBV7-3; CDR3 DNA: TGTGCCAGCAGCTTAACAGGGGGTGTCCTAGCCAAAAACATTCAGTACTTC; CDR3 protein: CASSLTGGVLAKNIQYF
J gene: TRBJ1-2; D gene: -; clone size: -; CDR3 length: 13; V gene: TRBV14; CDR3 DNA: TGTGCCAGCAGCCAAACAGGTCTCCATGGCTACACCTTC; CDR3 protein: CASSQTGLHGYTF